This T cell receptor beta chain is from a study of identical twins. Overall study findings and caveats: With monozygotic twins, out-of-frame TCR alpha sharing exceeded what models estimated. Fewer insertions characterized abundant cord blood beta clonotypes, whereas memory repertoires showed none.

This clonotype was observed at least ten times. Its matching antigen is unknown. Unique molecular identifiers were in the cDNA, with template-switch universal primer binding. One entry per CDR3 protein results from TCRdb running MiXCR on the 5' RACE reads. The repertoire holds 150,000 or so distinct CDR3 sequences, with 3.5% as singletons. The CDR3 is made up of 16 amino acids. With 5 bases clipped from V and 2 bases from J, the junction kept 9 bases outside the gene matches. The chain employs TRBV12-3 or TRBV12-4 and TRBJ1-5, with TRBD1 identical over 7 bases. This receptor was identified in a man younger than 35 in good health. Material for sequencing was memory T cells sorted from blood. The CDR3 is CASSQQQGGRNQPQHF. The CDR3 nucleotides are TGTGCCAGCAGTCAGCAGCAGGGGGGGCGCAATCAGCCCCAGCATTTT.